This T cell receptor beta chain was sequenced during a study of tumor-infiltrating lymphocytes in primary liver carcinoma. The count of this clonotype is one. A single base separates this from a much larger clone, so it may be a read error. Unsorted whole blood supplied the blood RNA, and germline DNA was isolated too. CDR1 MNHNY and CDR2 SVGAGI come from the germline V gene (reference sequence). V lost 6 bases and J lost 5, with 11 bases in between. This CDR3 contains 12 residues. A constant-region primer primed TCR beta cDNA synthesis from about 550 ng of total RNA. Researchers made the TCR beta libraries by running three nested multiplex PCR rounds with slightly modified ARM-PCR. Amplification in the first two PCR rounds was performed using TRBV1-TRBV30 forward primers and a C-beta reverse primer for roughly 9 cycles each. TCRdb reprocessed the multiplex PCR reads via MiXCR and lists one record per CDR3 protein. Among about 210,000 distinct CDR3 sequences listed, 65% were seen once.

The TCR originated in a woman aged 60 to 75 with primary liver carcinoma and hepatitis B virus infection. The chain couples TRBV6-6 to TRBJ2-7; D gene ambiguous. Sample: peripheral blood. Here the CDR3 reads CASSNRPNEQYF. The CDR3 DNA is TGTGCCAGCAGCAACCGGCCGAACGAGCAGTACTTC.